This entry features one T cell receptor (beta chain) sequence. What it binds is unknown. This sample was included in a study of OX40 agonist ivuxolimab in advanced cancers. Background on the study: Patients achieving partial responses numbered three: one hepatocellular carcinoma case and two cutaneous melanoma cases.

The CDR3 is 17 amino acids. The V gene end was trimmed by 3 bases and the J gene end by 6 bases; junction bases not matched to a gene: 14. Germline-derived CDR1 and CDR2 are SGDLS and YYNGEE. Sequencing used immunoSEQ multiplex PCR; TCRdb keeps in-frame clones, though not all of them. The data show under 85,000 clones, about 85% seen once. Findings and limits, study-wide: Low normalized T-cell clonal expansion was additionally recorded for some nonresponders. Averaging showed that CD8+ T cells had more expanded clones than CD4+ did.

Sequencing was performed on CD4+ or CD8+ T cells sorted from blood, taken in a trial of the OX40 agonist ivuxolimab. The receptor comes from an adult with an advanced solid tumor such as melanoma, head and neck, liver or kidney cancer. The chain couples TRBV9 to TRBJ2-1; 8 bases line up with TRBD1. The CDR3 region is CASSARPGQGKGNEQFF. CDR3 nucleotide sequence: TGTGCCAGCAGCGCGAGACCTGGACAGGGAAAGGGCAATGAGCAGTTCTTC.